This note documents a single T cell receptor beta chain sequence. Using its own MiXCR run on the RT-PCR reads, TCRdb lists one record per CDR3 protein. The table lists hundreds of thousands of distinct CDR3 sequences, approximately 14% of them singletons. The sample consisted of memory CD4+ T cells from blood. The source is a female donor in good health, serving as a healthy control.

CDR3 DNA: TGTGCCAGCAGCTTAGTCAGCGCTGGAAACACCATATATTTT. Translated: CASSLVSAGNTIYF. The chain has TRBV7-2 and TRBJ1-3; D is ambiguous. Germline V CDR1 and CDR2: SGHTA, FQGNSA. V was pared by 1 base and J by 2 bases, with 6 bases between. The CDR3 consists of 14 residues.